The subject of this entry is one T cell receptor beta chain. Its antigen is currently unknown. One end of the junction varies from germline; a read error may be responsible. CDR3 length: 15 amino acids. CDR1 is SSHAT and CDR2 is FNYEAQ in the germline V gene (reference sequence). The data stem from a study of cytomegalovirus exposure and HLA in healthy donors. Study-wide results and limits: A later analysis revealed that TCR association rates differed between HLA loci, peaking at DRB1 and bottoming out at HLA-C.

The PCR had 60 Vbeta and 13 Jbeta primers. The repertoire was sequenced with immunoSEQ multiplex PCR; TCRdb's copy has only in-frame clones and lacks some. The data show 200,000 or so clones, about 84% seen once. Input material: PBMCs. The chain joins TRBV7-7 to TRBJ2-5, with 7 bases fitting TRBD1. The TCR was taken from a man aged 50 to 60 in good health and CMV-seronegative. The DNA for the CDR3 is TGTGCTAGCAGCTTAGGACAGGCCCTGGGGGAGACCCAGTACTTC. It translates to CASSLGQALGETQYF.